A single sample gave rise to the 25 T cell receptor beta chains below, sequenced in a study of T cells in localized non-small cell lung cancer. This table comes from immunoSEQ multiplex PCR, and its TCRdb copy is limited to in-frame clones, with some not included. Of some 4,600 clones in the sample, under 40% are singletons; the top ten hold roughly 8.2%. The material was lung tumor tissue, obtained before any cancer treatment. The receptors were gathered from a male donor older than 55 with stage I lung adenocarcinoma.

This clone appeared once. The CDR3 DNA reads TGCGCCAGCAGCTTGGCTGGGACAGCTAATGAAAAACTGTTTTTT. It translates to CASSLAGTANEKLFF. The J gene is TRBJ1-4, the V gene TRBV5-1; TRBD1 agrees at 7 bases. The CDR3 length is 15 residues. Looked up from germline, CDR1 is SGHRS and CDR2 is YFSETQ. With 0 bases clipped from V and 3 bases from J, the junction kept 2 bases outside the gene matches.

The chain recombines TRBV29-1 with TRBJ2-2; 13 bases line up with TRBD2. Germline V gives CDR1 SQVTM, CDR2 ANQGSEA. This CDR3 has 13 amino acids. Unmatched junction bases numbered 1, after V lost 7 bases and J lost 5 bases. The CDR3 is CSAGLAGTGELFF. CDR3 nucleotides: TGCAGCGCGGGACTAGCGGGGACCGGGGAGCTGTTTTTT.

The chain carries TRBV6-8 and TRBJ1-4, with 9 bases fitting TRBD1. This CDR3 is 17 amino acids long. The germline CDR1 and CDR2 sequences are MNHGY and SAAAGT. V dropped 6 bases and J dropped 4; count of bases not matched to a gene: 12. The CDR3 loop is CASSIQQGAKGNEKLFF. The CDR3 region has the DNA TGTGCCAGCAGCATCCAACAGGGGGCAAAGGGTAATGAAAAACTGTTTTTT.

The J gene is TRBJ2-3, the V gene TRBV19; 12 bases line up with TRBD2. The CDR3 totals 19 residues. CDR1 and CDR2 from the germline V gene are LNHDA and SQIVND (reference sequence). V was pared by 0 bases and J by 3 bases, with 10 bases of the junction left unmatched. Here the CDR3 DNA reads TGTGCCAGTAGTATAGAGGGACGGGTTGGACTAGCGGGGACAGATACGCAGTATTTT. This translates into CASSIEGRVGLAGTDTQYF.

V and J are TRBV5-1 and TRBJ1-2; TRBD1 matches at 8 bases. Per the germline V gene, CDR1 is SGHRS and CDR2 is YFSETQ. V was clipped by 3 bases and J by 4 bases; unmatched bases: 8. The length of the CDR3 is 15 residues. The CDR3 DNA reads TGCGCCAGCAGCTCAAGGACAGGGACAGGCTATGGCTACACCTTC. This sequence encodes CASSSRTGTGYGYTF.

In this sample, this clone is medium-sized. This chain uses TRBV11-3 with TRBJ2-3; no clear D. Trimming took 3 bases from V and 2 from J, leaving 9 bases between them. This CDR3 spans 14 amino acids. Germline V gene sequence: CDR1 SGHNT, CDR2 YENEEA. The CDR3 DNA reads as TGTGCCAGCAGCTTCCGCCTTCCCACAGATACGCAGTATTTT. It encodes CASSFRLPTDTQYF.

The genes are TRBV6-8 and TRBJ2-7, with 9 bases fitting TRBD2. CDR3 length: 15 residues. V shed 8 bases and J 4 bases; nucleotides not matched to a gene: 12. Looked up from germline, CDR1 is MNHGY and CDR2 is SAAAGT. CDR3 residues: CASSDGGSGGYEQYF. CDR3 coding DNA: TGTGCCAGCTCCGACGGTGGTAGCGGGGGTTACGAGCAGTACTTC.

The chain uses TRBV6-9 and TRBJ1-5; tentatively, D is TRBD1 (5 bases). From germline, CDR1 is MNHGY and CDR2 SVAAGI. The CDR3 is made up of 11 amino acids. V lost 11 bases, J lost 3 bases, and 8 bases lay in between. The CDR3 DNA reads TGTGCCTCCAGGGACAATCAGCCCCAGCATTTT. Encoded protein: CASRDNQPQHF.

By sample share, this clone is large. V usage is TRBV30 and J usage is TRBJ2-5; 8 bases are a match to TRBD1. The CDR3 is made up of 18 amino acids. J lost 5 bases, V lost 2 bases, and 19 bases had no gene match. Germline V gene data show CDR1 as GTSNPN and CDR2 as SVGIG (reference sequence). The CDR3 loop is CAWSLGQGRGQRGETQYF. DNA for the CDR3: TGTGCCTGGAGTCTTGGACAGGGCAGAGGCCAACGGGGGGAGACCCAGTACTTC.

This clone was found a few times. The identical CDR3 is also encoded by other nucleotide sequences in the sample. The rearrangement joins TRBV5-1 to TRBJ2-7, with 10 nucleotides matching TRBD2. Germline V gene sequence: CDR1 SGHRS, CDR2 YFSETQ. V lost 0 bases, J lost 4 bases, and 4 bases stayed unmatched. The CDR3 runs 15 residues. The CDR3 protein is CASSLAASGGYEQYF. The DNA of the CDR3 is TGCGCCAGCAGCTTGGCGGCTAGCGGGGGTTACGAGCAGTACTTC.

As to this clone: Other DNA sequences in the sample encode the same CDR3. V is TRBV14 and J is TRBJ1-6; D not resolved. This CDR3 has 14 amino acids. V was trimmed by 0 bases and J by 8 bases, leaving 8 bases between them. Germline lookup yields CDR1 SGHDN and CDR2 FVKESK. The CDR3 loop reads CASSQEQTYSPLHF. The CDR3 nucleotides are TGTGCCAGCAGCCAAGAGCAGACGTATTCACCCCTCCACTTT.

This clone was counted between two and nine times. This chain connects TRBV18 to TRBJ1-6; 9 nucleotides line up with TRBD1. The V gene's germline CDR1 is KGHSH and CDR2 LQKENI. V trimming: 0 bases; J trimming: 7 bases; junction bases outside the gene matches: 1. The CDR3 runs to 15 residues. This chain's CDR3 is CASSPPGQGNSPLHF. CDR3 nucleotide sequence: TGTGCCAGCTCACCACCGGGACAGGGCAATTCACCCCTCCACTTT.

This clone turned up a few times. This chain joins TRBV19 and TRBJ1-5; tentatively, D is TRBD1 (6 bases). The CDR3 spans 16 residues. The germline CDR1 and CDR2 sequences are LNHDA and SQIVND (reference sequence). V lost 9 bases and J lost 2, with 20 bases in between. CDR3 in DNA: TGTGCCAGCCAATTTGGTGCGGGGGCCGGCAATCAGCCCCAGCATTTT. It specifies CASQFGAGAGNQPQHF.

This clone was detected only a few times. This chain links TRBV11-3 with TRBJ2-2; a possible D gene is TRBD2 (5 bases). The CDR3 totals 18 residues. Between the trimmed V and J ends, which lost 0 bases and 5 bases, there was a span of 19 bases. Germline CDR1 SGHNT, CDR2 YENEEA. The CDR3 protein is CASSLDGLAGGETGELFF. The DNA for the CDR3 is TGTGCCAGCAGCTTAGATGGTTTGGCAGGAGGCGAAACCGGGGAGCTGTTTTTT.

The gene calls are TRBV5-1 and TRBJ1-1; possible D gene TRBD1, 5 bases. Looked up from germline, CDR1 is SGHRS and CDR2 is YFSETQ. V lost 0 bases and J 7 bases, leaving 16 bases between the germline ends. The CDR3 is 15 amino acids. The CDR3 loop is CASSLGGDPFSEAFF. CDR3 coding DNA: TGCGCCAGCAGCTTGGGAGGGGACCCCTTTAGTGAAGCTTTCTTT.

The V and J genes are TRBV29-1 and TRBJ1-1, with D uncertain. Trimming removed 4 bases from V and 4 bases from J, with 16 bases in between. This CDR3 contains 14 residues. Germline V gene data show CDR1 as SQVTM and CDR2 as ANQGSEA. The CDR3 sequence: CSVVKERRATEAFF. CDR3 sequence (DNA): TGCAGCGTTGTGAAAGAACGAAGGGCCACTGAAGCTTTCTTT.

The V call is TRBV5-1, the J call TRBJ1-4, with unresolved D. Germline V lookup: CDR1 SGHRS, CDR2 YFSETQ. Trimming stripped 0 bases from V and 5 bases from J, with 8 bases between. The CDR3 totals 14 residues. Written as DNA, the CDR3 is TGCGCCAGCAGCTTGGCCGGGCTGAATGAAAAACTGTTTTTT. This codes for CASSLAGLNEKLFF.

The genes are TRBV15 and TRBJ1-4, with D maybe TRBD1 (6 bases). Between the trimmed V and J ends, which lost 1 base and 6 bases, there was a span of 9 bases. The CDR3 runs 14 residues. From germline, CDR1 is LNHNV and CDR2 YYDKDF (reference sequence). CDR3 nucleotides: TGTGCCACCAGCAGAGGCAGGGGCGATGAAAAACTGTTTTTT. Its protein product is CATSRGRGDEKLFF.

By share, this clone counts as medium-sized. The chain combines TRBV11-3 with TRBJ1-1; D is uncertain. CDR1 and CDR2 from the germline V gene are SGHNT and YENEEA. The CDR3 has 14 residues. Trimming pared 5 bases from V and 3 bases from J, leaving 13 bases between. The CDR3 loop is CASSPNWGDTEAFF. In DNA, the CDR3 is TGTGCCAGCAGCCCAAATTGGGGAGACACTGAAGCTTTCTTT.

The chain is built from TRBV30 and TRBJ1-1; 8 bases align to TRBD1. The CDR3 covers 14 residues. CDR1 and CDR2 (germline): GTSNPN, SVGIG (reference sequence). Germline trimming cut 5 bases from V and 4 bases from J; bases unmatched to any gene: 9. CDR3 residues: CAWDRGSFSTEAFF. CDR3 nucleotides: TGTGCCTGGGACAGGGGTTCCTTTAGCACTGAAGCTTTCTTT.

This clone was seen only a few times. The CDR3: CASLFTGGVLTGELFF. The CDR3, as DNA: TGTGCCAGCCTCTTTACAGGGGGCGTACTTACCGGGGAGCTGTTTTTT. The chain recombines TRBV11-3 with TRBJ2-2; 9 bases are shared with TRBD1. V lost 8 bases to trimming and J lost 5 bases; unmatched junction nucleotides: 12. Looked up from germline, CDR1 is SGHNT and CDR2 is YENEEA. The CDR3 loop spans 16 amino acids.

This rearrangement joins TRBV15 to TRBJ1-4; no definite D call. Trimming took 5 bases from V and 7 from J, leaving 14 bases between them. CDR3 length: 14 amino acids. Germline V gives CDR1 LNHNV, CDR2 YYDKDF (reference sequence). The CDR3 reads CATSSQRAAEKLFF. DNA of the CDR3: TGTGCCACCAGCTCTCAGAGGGCGGCTGAAAAACTGTTTTTT.

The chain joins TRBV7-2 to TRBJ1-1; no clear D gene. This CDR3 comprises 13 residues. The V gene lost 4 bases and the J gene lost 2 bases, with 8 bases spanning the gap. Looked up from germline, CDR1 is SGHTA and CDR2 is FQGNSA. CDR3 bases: TGTGCCAGCAGCTCCTATTTAAACACTGAAGCTTTCTTT. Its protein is CASSSYLNTEAFF.

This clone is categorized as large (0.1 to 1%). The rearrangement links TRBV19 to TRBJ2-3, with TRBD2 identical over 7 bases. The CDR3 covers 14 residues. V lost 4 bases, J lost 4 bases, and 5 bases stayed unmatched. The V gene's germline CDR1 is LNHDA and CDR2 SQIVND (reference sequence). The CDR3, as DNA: TGTGCCAGTAGTAGAGAGGGGAGGGCAGATACGCAGTATTTT. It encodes CASSREGRADTQYF.

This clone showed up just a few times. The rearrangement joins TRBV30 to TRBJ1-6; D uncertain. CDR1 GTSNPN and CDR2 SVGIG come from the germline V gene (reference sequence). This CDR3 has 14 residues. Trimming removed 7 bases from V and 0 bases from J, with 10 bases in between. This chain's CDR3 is CASAMSSYNSPLHF. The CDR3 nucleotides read TGTGCCTCGGCTATGAGCTCCTATAATTCACCCCTCCACTTT.